Presented here are 17 T cell receptor beta chains from one specimen sequenced in a study of blood T cell repertoires in COVID-19. Profiled with immunoSEQ multiplex PCR; TCRdb holds only in-frame clones, not every one. The sample lists 150,000 or so clones, about nine tenths seen once, with about 26% in the top ten. The sample was peripheral blood. The receptors were gathered from a man in his sixties with acute or convalescent COVID-19.

V usage is TRBV28 and J usage is TRBJ1-2, with a possible D match to TRBD1 (6 bases). Trimming took off 7 bases at V and 5 bases at J, with 14 bases between the two ends. CDR1 is MDHEN and CDR2 is SYDVKM in the germline V gene. CDR3 size: 13 residues. CDR3 bases: TGTGCCAGCACTGGACAGTTTTATTATGGCTACACCTTC. Protein: CASTGQFYYGYTF.

This chain links TRBV11-3 with TRBJ1-1; D gene uncertain. The V end was cut by 1 base, the J end by 1 base, with 7 bases between. This CDR3 comprises 14 residues. Per germline, CDR1 SGHNT and CDR2 YENEEA. The CDR3 DNA follows: TGTGCCAGCAGCTTAGGCGCGGCGAACACTGAAGCTTTCTTT. As protein: CASSLGAANTEAFF.

This clone was seen only once. The chain carries TRBV9 and TRBJ2-3; 13 bases line up with TRBD2. The J segment lost 4 bases and the V segment lost 4 bases, leaving 15 bases of the junction unmatched. CDR3 length: 19 residues. CDR1 is SGDLS, CDR2 YYNGEE, per germline. The CDR3 nucleotides are TGTGCCAGCAGCCACGGACTAGCGGGAGTCTCCTCCTACCCAGATACGCAGTATTTT. Protein product: CASSHGLAGVSSYPDTQYF.

The CDR3 DNA is TGTGCCAGTAGTATATCGCAGGCCTCTGGAAACACCATATATTTT. Its translation: CASSISQASGNTIYF. V usage is TRBV19 and J usage is TRBJ1-3; no clear D gene. Trimming took off 2 bases at V and 0 bases at J, with 8 bases between the two ends. CDR1 is LNHDA, CDR2 SQIVND, per germline (reference sequence). The CDR3 consists of 15 residues.

The chain carries TRBV25-1 and TRBJ1-6, with D uncertain. Germline CDR1 and CDR2: MGHDK and SYGVNS. V was cut by 3 bases and J by 3 bases, with 12 bases left in between. The CDR3 totals 16 residues. CDR3 amino acids: CASSDGLERYNSPLHF. CDR3 DNA sequence: TGTGCCAGCAGTGACGGCCTCGAGCGCTATAATTCACCCCTCCACTTT.

This sequence joins TRBV30 and TRBJ2-1, with D unclear. CDR3 length equals 15 residues. Germline values: CDR1 GTSNPN, CDR2 SVGIG (reference sequence). Trimming took 0 bases from V and 0 from J, leaving 9 bases between them. In DNA, the CDR3 is TGTGCCTGGAGTGTATCGATTAGCTCCTACAATGAGCAGTTCTTC. As protein: CAWSVSISSYNEQFF.

This clone was detected only a few times. The rearrangement uses TRBV12-3 or TRBV12-4 and TRBJ1-2, with a possible D match to TRBD1 (5 bases). The CDR3 covers 13 residues. Trimming stripped 7 bases from V and 1 base from J, with 10 bases between. The CDR3 region is CASTGTFNYGYTF. Written as DNA, the CDR3 is TGTGCCAGCACCGGGACTTTTAACTATGGCTACACCTTC.

This sequence joins TRBV2 and TRBJ1-1; no clear D gene. Germline-derived CDR1 and CDR2 are SNHLY and FYNNEI. Trimming took 3 bases from V and 4 from J, leaving 9 bases between them. CDR3 length: 13 amino acids. CDR3 amino acids: CASSDEVTTEAFF. Written as DNA, the CDR3 is TGTGCCAGCAGTGATGAGGTTACCACTGAAGCTTTCTTT.

The V call is TRBV19, the J call TRBJ2-1; tentatively, D is TRBD1 (6 bases). Trimming cost V 10 bases and J 0 bases, with 13 bases left between them. Per the germline V gene, CDR1 is LNHDA and CDR2 is SQIVND (reference sequence). This CDR3 is built from 14 residues. The CDR3 here is CATGQLSSYNEQFF. The CDR3 DNA reads TGTGCCACCGGACAGTTGAGCTCCTACAATGAGCAGTTCTTC.

The V gene is TRBV5-1, the J gene TRBJ2-6; maybe TRBD1 (6 bases). From germline, CDR1 is SGHRS and CDR2 YFSETQ. V was cut by 0 bases and J by 0 bases, with 7 bases left in between. CDR3 length: 16 residues. The CDR3 region is CASSLVGGSGANVLTF. CDR3 DNA sequence: TGCGCCAGCAGCTTGGTAGGGGGCTCTGGGGCCAACGTCCTGACTTTC.

This chain connects TRBV11-2 to TRBJ2-3; TRBD1 agrees at 7 bases. V lost 6 bases, J lost 2 bases, and 11 bases stayed unmatched. This CDR3 spans 16 amino acids. Germline V gene data show CDR1 as SGHAT and CDR2 as FQNNGV. The CDR3 DNA follows: TGTGCCAGCAGTCGGAGTGACAGGGCCTACACAGATACGCAGTATTTT. Its translation: CASSRSDRAYTDTQYF. Together with reference TRBV11-2 and TRBJ2-3, the CDR3 gives the full variable domain: EAGVAQSPRYKIIEKRQSVAFWCNPISGHATLYWYQQILGQGPKLLIQFQNNGVVDDSQLPKDRFSAERLKGVDSTLKIQPAKLEDSAVYLCASSRSDRAYTDTQYFGPGTRLTVL.

The CDR3 loop is CSVAGQAGYQETQYF. CDR3 nucleotide sequence: TGCAGCGTCGCCGGACAGGCTGGATACCAAGAGACCCAGTACTTC. This rearrangement joins TRBV29-1 to TRBJ2-5; 7 nucleotides line up with TRBD1. With V trimmed by 6 bases and J by 0 bases, 10 bases remained unmatched. The CDR3 extends over 15 amino acids. Germline loops: CDR1 SQVTM, CDR2 ANQGSEA. The complete variable domain, with remaining parts taken from reference TRBV29-1 and TRBJ2-5, reads SAVISQKPSRDICQRGTSLTIQCQVDSQVTMMFWYRQQPGQSLTLIATANQGSEATYESGFVIDKFPISRPNLTFSTLTVSNMSPEDSSIYLCSVAGQAGYQETQYFGPGTRLLVL.

The CDR3 region is CASSLDQGAGQPQHF. CDR3 DNA sequence: TGCGCCAGCAGCTTGGATCAGGGCGCCGGACAGCCCCAGCATTTT. The chain has TRBV5-1 and TRBJ1-5; TRBD1 might be the D (5 bases). CDR1 SGHRS and CDR2 YFSETQ come from the germline V gene. V dropped 0 bases and J dropped 7 bases, with 14 bases sitting between them. This CDR3 comprises 15 residues.

This chain uses TRBV18 with TRBJ1-1; 11 nucleotides line up with TRBD1. The CDR3 has 15 amino acids. The germline V gene encodes CDR1 KGHSH and CDR2 LQKENI. V shed 3 bases and J 4 bases; nucleotides not matched to a gene: 4. CDR3 region: CASSPSGTGGTEAFF. In DNA, the CDR3 is TGTGCCAGCTCACCCTCAGGGACAGGGGGCACTGAAGCTTTCTTT.

This rearrangement joins TRBV21-1 to TRBJ1-5; the DNA was not used to check the table's D call, TRBD1. TRBV21-1 is noted as a pseudogene. The CDR3 contains 16 residues. In nucleotides, the CDR3 is TGTGCCAGCAGCGAGACCTCTTGGGCCTACAATCAGCCCCAGCATTTT. Protein: CASSETSWAYNQPQHF.

This clone was detected once. The chain links TRBV11-2 to TRBJ2-3, with 9 nucleotides matching TRBD2. CDR1 and CDR2 (germline): SGHAT, FQNNGV. CDR3 size: 15 residues. J was trimmed by 6 bases and V by 3 bases; bases with no gene match: 7. CDR3 loop: CASSFLAGPGDTQYF. The CDR3 nucleotides are TGTGCCAGCAGCTTTCTAGCGGGGCCAGGGGATACGCAGTATTTT.

In its sample, this clone was seen once. This rearrangement joins TRBV6-1 to TRBJ1-3; TRBD1 might be the D (5 bases). Germline V gives CDR1 MNHNS, CDR2 SASEGT. V lost 4 bases and J 0 bases, leaving 13 bases between the germline ends. CDR3 size: 16 residues. CDR3 nucleotide sequence: TGTGCCAGCAGTGTAACCTGGGGACTCTCTGGAAACACCATATATTTT. Protein product: CASSVTWGLSGNTIYF.